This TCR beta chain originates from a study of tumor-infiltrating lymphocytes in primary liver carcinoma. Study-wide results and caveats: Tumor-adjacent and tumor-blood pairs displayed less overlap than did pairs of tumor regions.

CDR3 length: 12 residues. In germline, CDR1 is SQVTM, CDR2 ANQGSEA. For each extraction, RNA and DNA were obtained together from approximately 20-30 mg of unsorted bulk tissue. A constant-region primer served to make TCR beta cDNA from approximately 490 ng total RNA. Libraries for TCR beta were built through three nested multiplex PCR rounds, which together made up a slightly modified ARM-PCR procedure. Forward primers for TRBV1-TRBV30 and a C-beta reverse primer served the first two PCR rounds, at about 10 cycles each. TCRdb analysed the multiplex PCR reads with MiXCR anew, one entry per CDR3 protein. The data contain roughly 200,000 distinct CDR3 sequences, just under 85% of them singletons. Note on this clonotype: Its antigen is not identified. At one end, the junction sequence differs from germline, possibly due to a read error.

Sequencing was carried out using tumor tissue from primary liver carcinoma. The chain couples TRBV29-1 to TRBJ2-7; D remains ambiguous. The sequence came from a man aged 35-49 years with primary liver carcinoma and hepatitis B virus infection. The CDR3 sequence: CSVNFGTYEHYF. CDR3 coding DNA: TGCAGCGTAAACTTTGGTACCTACGAGCACTACTTC.